This TCR beta chain was sequenced during a study of blood T cell repertoires in COVID-19. Study in general: Sample material is recorded as cDNA or gDNA derived from T cells, B-cell-depleted T cells, or PBMCs.

While infection was still active, Seattle patients were enrolled and then followed longitudinally. Study processing details: Amplification with reference gene primers provided the estimates of nucleated cell counts. Libraries were prepared by immunoSEQ multiplex PCR; TCRdb keeps only in-frame clonotypes and omits some of them. V, J and clone size are taken as reported in that table, and D and trimming were inferred from the DNA itself. The profile shows about 92,000 clones, 87% of them singletons. The germline V and J ends were trimmed by 6 bases and 0 bases, with 8 bases remaining between them. This CDR3 contains 13 residues. Germline-derived CDR1 and CDR2 are MNHEY and SVGEGT.

The source is a woman aged 55-69 years with COVID-19, enrolled during active disease. This chain links TRBV6-2 or TRBV6-3 with TRBJ1-1; unclear D gene. Sequencing was performed on peripheral blood. Written as DNA, the CDR3 is TGTGCCAGCAGCACTGATATGAACACTGAAGCTTTCTTT. This codes for CASSTDMNTEAFF.